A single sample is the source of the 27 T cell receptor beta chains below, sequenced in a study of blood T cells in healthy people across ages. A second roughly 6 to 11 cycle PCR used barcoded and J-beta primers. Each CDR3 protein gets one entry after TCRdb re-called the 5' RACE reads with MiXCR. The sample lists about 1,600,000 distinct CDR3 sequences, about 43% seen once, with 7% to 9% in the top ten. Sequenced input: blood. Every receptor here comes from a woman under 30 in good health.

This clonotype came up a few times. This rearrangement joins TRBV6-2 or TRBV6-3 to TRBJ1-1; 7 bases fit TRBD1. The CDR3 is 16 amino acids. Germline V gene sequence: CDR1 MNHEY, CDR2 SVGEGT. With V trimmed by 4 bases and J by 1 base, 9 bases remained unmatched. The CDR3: CASSSQIGTANTEAFF. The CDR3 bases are TGTGCCAGCAGTTCCCAAATTGGGACAGCGAACACTGAAGCTTTCTTT.

CDR3 nucleotide sequence: TGTGCCAGCAGCGGTAGCGGGGGGGAACGCACAGATACGCAGTATTTT. This sequence encodes CASSGSGGERTDTQYF. The chain is built from TRBV9 and TRBJ2-3; 11 bases line up with TRBD2. The CDR3 has 16 amino acids. Germline CDR1 is SGDLS and CDR2 is YYNGEE. V lost 3 bases and J lost 1; bases outside the gene matches: 4.

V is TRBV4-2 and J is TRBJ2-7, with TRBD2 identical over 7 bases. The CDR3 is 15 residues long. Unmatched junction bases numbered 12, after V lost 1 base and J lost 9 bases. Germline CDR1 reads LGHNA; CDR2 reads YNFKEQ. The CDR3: CASSQGLAENNGQYF. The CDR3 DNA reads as TGTGCCAGCAGCCAAGGACTAGCAGAGAACAATGGGCAGTACTTC.

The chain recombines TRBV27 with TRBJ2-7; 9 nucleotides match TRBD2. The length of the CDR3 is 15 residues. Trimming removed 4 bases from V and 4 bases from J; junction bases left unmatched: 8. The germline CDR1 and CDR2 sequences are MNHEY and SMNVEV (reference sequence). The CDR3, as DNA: TGTGCCAGCAGTTCCCCTGAGCGGGGGGCGTACGAGCAGTACTTC. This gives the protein CASSSPERGAYEQYF.

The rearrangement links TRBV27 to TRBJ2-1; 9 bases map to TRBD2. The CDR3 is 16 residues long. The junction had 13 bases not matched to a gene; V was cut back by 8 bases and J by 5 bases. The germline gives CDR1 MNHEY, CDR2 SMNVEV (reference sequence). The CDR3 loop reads CASVNWAGGHDNEQFF. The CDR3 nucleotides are TGTGCCAGCGTTAATTGGGCGGGGGGGCACGACAATGAGCAGTTCTTC.

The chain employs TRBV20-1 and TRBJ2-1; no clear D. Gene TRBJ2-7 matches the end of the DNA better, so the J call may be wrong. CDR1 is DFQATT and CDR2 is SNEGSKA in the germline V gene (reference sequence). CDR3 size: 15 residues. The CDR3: CSARVVGNSYNEQYF. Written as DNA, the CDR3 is TGCAGTGCTAGAGTTGTGGGAAACTCCTACAATGAGCAGTACTTC.

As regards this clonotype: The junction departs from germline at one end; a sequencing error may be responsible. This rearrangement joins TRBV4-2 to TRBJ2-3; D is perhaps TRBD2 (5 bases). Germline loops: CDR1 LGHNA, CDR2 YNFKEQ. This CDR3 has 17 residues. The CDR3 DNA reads TGTGCCAGCAGTCAAGATACAGCGGTGTCCCTCACAGATACGCAGTATTTT. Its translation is CASSQDTAVSLTDTQYF.

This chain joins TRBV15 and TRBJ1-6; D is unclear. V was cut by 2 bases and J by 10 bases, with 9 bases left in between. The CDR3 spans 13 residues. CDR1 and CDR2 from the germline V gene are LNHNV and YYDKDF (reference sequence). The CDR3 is CATSRRVGSPLHF. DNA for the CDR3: TGTGCCACCAGCAGACGAGTGGGGTCACCCCTCCACTTT.

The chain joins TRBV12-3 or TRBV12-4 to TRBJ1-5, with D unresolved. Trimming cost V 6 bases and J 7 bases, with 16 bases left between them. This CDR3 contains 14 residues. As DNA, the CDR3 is TGTGCCAGCAGCCCCGACGGTTTGAGGCAGCCCCAGCATTTT. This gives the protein CASSPDGLRQPQHF.

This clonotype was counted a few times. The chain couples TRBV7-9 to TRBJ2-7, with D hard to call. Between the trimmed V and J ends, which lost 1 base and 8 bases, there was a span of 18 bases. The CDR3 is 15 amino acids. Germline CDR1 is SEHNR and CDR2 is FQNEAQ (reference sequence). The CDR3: CASSLVGLRLGKQYF. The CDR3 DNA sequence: TGTGCCAGCAGCTTAGTTGGGCTACGCCTGGGGAAGCAGTACTTC.

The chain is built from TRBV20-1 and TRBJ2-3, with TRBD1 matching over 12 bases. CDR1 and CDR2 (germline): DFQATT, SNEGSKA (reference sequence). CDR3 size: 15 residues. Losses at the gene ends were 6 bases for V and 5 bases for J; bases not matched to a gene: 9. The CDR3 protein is CSAPPGTGGLDTQYF. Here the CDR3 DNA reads TGCAGTGCGCCCCCCGGGACAGGGGGCCTAGATACGCAGTATTTT.

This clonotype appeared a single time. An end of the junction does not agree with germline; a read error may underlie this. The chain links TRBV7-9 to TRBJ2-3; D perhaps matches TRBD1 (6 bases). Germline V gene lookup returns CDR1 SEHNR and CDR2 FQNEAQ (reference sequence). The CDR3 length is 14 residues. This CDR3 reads CASRGSGTTDTRYF. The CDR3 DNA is TGTGCCAGTCGAGGTTCGGGGACAACAGATACGCGGTATTTT.

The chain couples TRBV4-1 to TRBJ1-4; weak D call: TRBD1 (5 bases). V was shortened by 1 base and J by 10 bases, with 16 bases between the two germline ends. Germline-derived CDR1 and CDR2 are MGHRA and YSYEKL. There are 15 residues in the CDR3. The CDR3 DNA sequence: TGCGCCAGCAGCCAAGGACTACCGTTGGGGGGAAAACTGTTTTTT. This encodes CASSQGLPLGGKLFF.

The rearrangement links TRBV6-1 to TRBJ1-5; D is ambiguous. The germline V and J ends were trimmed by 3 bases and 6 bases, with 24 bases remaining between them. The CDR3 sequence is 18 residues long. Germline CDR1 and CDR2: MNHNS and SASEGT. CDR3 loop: CASSDQEGGCGLIQPQHF. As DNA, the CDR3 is TGTGCCAGCAGTGATCAGGAGGGAGGCTGTGGGCTGATTCAGCCCCAGCATTTT.

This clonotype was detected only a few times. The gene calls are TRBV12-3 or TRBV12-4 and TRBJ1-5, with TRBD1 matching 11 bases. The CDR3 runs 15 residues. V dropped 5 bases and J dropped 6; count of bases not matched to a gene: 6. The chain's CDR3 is CASSRDRGFGQPQHF. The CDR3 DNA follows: TGTGCCAGCAGTCGGGACAGGGGGTTTGGTCAGCCCCAGCATTTT.

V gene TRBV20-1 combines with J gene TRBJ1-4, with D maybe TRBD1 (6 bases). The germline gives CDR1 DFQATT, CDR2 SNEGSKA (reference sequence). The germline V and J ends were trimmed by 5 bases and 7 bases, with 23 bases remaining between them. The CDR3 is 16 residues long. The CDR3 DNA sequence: TGCAGTGCTCCCCCTCGGGGGGGGGCAGGAGGTGAAAAACTGTTTTTT. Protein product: CSAPPRGGAGGEKLFF.

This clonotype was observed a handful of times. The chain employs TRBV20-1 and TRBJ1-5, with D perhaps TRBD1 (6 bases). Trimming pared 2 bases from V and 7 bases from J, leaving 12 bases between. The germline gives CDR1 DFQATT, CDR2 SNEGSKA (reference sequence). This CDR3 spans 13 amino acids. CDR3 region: CSARRVGGQPQHF. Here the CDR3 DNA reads TGCAGTGCTAGAAGGGTAGGGGGACAGCCCCAGCATTTT.

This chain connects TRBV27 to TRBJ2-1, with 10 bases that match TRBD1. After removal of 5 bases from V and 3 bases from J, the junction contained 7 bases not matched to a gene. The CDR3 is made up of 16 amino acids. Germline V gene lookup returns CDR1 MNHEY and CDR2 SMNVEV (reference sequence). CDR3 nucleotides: TGTGCCAGCAGTCAGAGGCGGGACAGGGGCTACAATGAGCAGTTCTTC. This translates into CASSQRRDRGYNEQFF.

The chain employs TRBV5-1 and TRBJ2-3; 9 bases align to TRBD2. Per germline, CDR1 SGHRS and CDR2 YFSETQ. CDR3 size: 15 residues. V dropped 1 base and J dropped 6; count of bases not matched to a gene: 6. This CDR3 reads CASSLNGLATDTQYF. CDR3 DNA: TGCGCCAGCAGCTTGAACGGACTAGCGACGGATACGCAGTATTTT.

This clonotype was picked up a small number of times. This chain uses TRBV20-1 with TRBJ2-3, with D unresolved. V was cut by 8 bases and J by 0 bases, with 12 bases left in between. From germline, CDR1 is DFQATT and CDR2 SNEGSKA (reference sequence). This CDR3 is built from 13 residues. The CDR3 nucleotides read TGCAGTCTAGTAGTCACTAGCACAGATACGCAGTATTTT. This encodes CSLVVTSTDTQYF.

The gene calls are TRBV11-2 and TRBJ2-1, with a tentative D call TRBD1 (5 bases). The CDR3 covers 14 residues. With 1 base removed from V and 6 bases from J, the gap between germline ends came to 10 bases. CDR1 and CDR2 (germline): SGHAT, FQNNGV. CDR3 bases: TGTGCCAGCAGCTTAGGGACCCAGGGCAATGAGCAGTTCTTC. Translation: CASSLGTQGNEQFF. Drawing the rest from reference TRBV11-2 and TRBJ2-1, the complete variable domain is EAGVAQSPRYKIIEKRQSVAFWCNPISGHATLYWYQQILGQGPKLLIQFQNNGVVDDSQLPKDRFSAERLKGVDSTLKIQPAKLEDSAVYLCASSLGTQGNEQFFGPGTRLTVL.

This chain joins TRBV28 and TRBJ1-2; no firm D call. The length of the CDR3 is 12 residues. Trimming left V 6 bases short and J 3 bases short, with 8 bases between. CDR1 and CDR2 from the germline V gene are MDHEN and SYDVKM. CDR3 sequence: CASRARDYGYTF. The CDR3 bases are TGTGCCAGCAGGGCCCGCGACTATGGCTACACCTTC.

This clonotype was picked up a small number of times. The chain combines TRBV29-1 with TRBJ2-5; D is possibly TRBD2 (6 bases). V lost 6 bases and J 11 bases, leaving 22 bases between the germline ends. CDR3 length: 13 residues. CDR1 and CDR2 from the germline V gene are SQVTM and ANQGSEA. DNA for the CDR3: TGCAGCGTCGCCATGGCGGGGATGGGGGAGCAGTACTTC. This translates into CSVAMAGMGEQYF. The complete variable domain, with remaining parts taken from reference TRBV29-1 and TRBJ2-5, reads SAVISQKPSRDICQRGTSLTIQCQVDSQVTMMFWYRQQPGQSLTLIATANQGSEATYESGFVIDKFPISRPNLTFSTLTVSNMSPEDSSIYLCSVAMAGMGEQYFGPGTRLLVL.

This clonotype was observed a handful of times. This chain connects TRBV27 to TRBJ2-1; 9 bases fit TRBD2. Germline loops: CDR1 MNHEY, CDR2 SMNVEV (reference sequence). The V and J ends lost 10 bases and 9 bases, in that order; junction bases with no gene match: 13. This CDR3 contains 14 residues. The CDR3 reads CATWASGRSSEQFF. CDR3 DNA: TGTGCCACCTGGGCCAGCGGGAGGAGTAGTGAGCAGTTCTTC.

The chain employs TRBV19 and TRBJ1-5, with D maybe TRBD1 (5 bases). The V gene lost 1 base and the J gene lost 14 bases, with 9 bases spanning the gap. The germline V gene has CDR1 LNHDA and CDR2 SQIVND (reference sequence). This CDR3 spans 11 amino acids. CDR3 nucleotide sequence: TGTGCCAGTAGTATAGCGGGGGTCGAGCATTTT. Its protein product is CASSIAGVEHF.

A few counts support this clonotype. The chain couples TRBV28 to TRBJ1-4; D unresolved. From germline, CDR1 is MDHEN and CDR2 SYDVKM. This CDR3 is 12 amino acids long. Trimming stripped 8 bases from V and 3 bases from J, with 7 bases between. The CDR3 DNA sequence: TGTGCCAGCCACGCACCTAATGAAAAACTGTTTTTT. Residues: CASHAPNEKLFF.

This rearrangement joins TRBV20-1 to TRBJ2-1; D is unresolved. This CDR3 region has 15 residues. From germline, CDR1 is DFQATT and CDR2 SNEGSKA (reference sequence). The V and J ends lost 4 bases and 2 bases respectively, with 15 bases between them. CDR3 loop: CSAKLAGVTYNEQFF. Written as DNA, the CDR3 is TGCAGTGCTAAGTTAGCCGGAGTAACCTACAATGAGCAGTTCTTC.